These 4 T cell receptor beta chains came from one sample sequenced in a study of shared clonotypes between healthy human individuals. Data came from immunoSEQ multiplex PCR; TCRdb stores just in-frame clones and leaves some out. This sample yields 650,000 to 800,000 clones, of which 92% are seen a single time; approximately 22% belongs to the top ten. Selected positively for CCR7 and CD45RO-negative, naive CD8 cells excluded terminally differentiated effector memory CD45RA+ cells. Sequenced input: naive CD8+ T cells sorted from blood. These receptors were taken from a man aged 30 to 39 in good health.

The rearrangement links TRBV15 to TRBJ1-5; D unclear. V was pared by 1 base and J by 0 bases, with 4 bases between. The germline CDR1 and CDR2 sequences are LNHNV and YYDKDF (reference sequence). This CDR3 is built from 14 residues. CDR3 protein: CATSRGYSNQPQHF. The CDR3 DNA reads TGTGCCACCAGCAGAGGTTATAGCAATCAGCCCCAGCATTTT.

J is TRBJ1-1 and V is TRBV7-2, with D maybe TRBD1 (6 bases). The germline V gene has CDR1 SGHTA and CDR2 FQGNSA. V gave up 0 bases and J gave up 6 bases, with 11 bases separating them. This CDR3 has 14 amino acids. The CDR3 bases are TGTGCCAGCAGCTTAGCGCAGGGGTGGGCTGAAGCTTTCTTT. Translation: CASSLAQGWAEAFF. The full variable domain, its missing parts supplied by reference TRBV7-2 and TRBJ1-1, is GAGVSQSPSNKVTEKGKDVELRCDPISGHTALYWYRQSLGQGLEFLIYFQGNSAPDKSGLPSDRFSAERTGGSVSTLTIQRTQQEDSAVYLCASSLAQGWAEAFFGQGTRLTVV.

This rearrangement joins TRBV9 to TRBJ1-4; D not certain. The CDR3 is 15 amino acids. V was cut by 0 bases and J by 4 bases, with 10 bases left in between. CDR1 is SGDLS, CDR2 YYNGEE, per germline. Here the CDR3 reads CASSVAGAFNEKLFF. The CDR3 region has the DNA TGTGCCAGCAGCGTAGCCGGTGCCTTTAATGAAAAACTGTTTTTT.

The chain couples TRBV7-9 to TRBJ2-4; D unresolved. Trimming pared 1 base from V and 3 bases from J, leaving 19 bases between. Germline CDR1 is SEHNR and CDR2 is FQNEAQ (reference sequence). The length of the CDR3 is 18 residues. CDR3 residues: CASSLVSKGNPYKNIQYF. In nucleotides, the CDR3 is TGTGCCAGCAGCTTAGTGTCGAAAGGGAATCCATACAAAAACATTCAGTACTTC.